A selection of T cell receptor beta chains follows, all from one sample in a study of identical twins. TCRdb ran MiXCR on the 5' RACE reads and lists one entry per CDR3 protein. The sample lists around 250,000 distinct CDR3 sequences, approximately 5.9% seen once, with about 15% in the top ten. The sample was also reused in another study, on T cells expressing NK-cell markers.

Sequences were obtained from CD8+ T cells sorted from blood. The receptors originated from a woman aged 18-29 years in good health. The CDR3 runs from the conserved cysteine through the conserved F or W. The D gene is left open where the match is weak. Rows give clone size only sometimes, using once, few, many, or a class for an expanded clone.

TRBJ1-1 | TRBV5-1 | . | . | CASGRAETNTEAFF | TGCGCCAGCGGAAGGGCAGAGACGAACACTGAAGCTTTCTTT
TRBJ2-7 | TRBV30 | TRBD2 | . | CAWSGLAGGREQYF | TGTGCCTGGAGTGGACTAGCGGGAGGAAGGGAGCAGTACTTC
TRBJ2-7 | TRBV10-1 | TRBD2 | few | CASSDPSGSNYEQYF | TGCGCCAGCAGTGACCCTAGCGGGAGTAACTACGAGCAGTACTTC
TRBJ2-7 | TRBV7-8 | TRBD2 | many | CASSSLAGVYEQYF | TGTGCCAGCAGCTCACTAGCGGGAGTTTACGAGCAGTACTTC
TRBJ2-7 | TRBV2 | . | . | CATGGSSYEQYF | TGTGCCACCGGGGGTTCCTCCTACGAGCAGTACTTC
TRBJ2-7 | TRBV10-3 | TRBD1 | few | CAISESGTGLYEQYF | TGTGCCATCAGTGAGTCGGGGACAGGACTGTACGAGCAGTACTTC
TRBJ2-3 | TRBV6-5 | TRBD2 | . | CASSYVTPGLAPTDTQYF | TGTGCCAGCAGTTACGTAACTCCGGGACTAGCGCCGACAGATACGCAGTATTTT
TRBJ1-1 | TRBV28 | TRBD1 | . | CASSFDSRGNMNTEAFF | TGTGCCAGCAGTTTTGATTCCAGGGGGAACATGAACACTGAAGCTTTCTTT
TRBJ2-3 | TRBV5-1 | . | few | CASSFSAGLGSTDTQYF | TGCGCCAGCAGCTTTTCGGCAGGCCTAGGGAGTACAGATACGCAGTATTTT
TRBJ2-1 | TRBV13 | TRBD2 | . | CASSSFWTSGEQFF | TGTGCCAGCAGCTCCTTTTGGACTAGCGGTGAGCAGTTCTTC
TRBJ2-2 | TRBV4-2 | . | few | CASSQSSGTGELFF | TGTGCCAGCAGCCAATCCAGCGGCACAGGGGAGCTGTTTTTT
TRBJ2-7 | TRBV7-9 | TRBD1 | many | CASSAGTGDSEEQYF | TGTGCCAGCAGCGCAGGGACAGGGGATTCGGAAGAGCAGTACTTC
TRBJ2-1 | TRBV19 | TRBD1 | . | CASANRGPLDNEQFF | TGTGCCAGTGCTAACAGGGGGCCCCTCGACAATGAGCAGTTCTTC
TRBJ1-1 | TRBV7-9 | . | few | CASSSLRPDNTEAFF | TGTGCCAGCAGCTCCTTACGCCCCGATAACACTGAAGCTTTCTTT
TRBJ2-3 | TRBV11-2 | TRBD2 | few | CASSPAGTSETDTQYF | TGTGCCAGCAGCCCGGCCGGGACTAGCGAGACAGATACGCAGTATTTT
TRBJ2-2 | TRBV2 | . | . | CASGAGTTNTGELFF | TGTGCCAGCGGTGCCGGGACAACCAACACCGGGGAGCTGTTTTTT
TRBJ2-6 | TRBV11-1 | TRBD2 | . | CASTTSLWGGKFSGANVLTF | TGTGCCAGTACTACCTCTTTATGGGGAGGGAAGTTCTCTGGGGCCAACGTCCTGACTTTC
TRBJ1-2 | TRBV9 | TRBD1 | many | CASSVAPGQVDGYTF | TGTGCCAGCAGCGTAGCCCCGGGACAGGTCGATGGCTACACCTTC
TRBJ2-7 | TRBV3-1 | TRBD2 | . | CASSLGTSGVAYEQYF | TGTGCCAGCAGCCTCGGGACTAGCGGGGTAGCCTACGAGCAGTACTTC
TRBJ2-1 | TRBV7-3 | . | many | CASSVGLVGGNEQFF | TGTGCCAGCAGCGTAGGGCTAGTAGGTGGCAATGAGCAGTTCTTC
TRBJ2-7 | TRBV7-6 | . | few | CASSPGQPGGEQYF | TGTGCCAGCAGCCCCGGACAGCCCGGGGGCGAGCAGTACTTC
TRBJ2-3 | TRBV13 | TRBD2 | . | CASSLGRGGRTDTQYF | TGTGCCAGCAGCTTAGGTCGGGGGGGCCGCACAGATACGCAGTATTTT